The subject of this entry is one T cell receptor (beta chain). Its antigen is currently unknown. The sample comes from a study of vaccination and CD4 T cells after COVID-19. As for the study in general: Post-diagnosis, post-COVID samples were collected after a median approximately 97 days, ranging 35 to 161.

Germline V gives CDR1 LNHNV, CDR2 YYDKDF (reference sequence). Trimming stripped 0 bases from V and 7 bases from J, with 15 bases between. This CDR3 is 15 amino acids long. Treatment here: approximately 11-day PBMC culture with coronavirus spike peptide pools or control peptides (ViraFEST assay). The Oncomine TCR Beta short-read assay was applied to DNA of cultured CD4+ T cells. Researchers extracted genomic DNA from CD4+ T cells that had been cultured. One entry per CDR3 protein results from TCRdb running MiXCR on the PCR reads. The sample includes about 17,000 distinct CDR3 sequences, approximately 54% of them seen just once.

V usage is TRBV15 and J usage is TRBJ1-2; no clear D gene. The sample comprised CD4+ T cells from blood, cultured in vitro. The clonotype was recovered from a human donor who had recovered from COVID-19. The CDR3 nucleotides read TGTGCCACCAGCAGAGATCTCCAGGCACGGTCTGGCTACACCTTC. This encodes CATSRDLQARSGYTF.